The 24 T cell receptor beta chains below come from one sample, sequenced in a study of T cells after somatic rescue of genetic block. TCRdb keeps only in-frame clones here, not all; method: immunoSEQ multiplex PCR. The sample has 67,000 or so clones, approximately 90% seen once. The sequencing input was peripheral blood mononuclear cells (PBMCs). These TCRs come from a man aged 25 to 40.

The gene calls are TRBV2 and TRBJ1-1; D possibly corresponds to TRBD1 (5 bases). Trimming stripped 6 bases from V and 1 base from J, with 9 bases between. The CDR3 runs 13 residues. Germline lookup yields CDR1 SNHLY and CDR2 FYNNEI. CDR3 in DNA: TGTGCCAGCAGCTCCGACAGGAACACTGAAGCTTTCTTT. As protein: CASSSDRNTEAFF.

CDR3: CASSIHEGKYEAFF. DNA for the CDR3: TGTGCCAGTAGTATACATGAGGGAAAGTATGAAGCTTTCTTT. This chain connects TRBV19 to TRBJ1-1; D is uncertain. Trimming shortened V by 2 bases and J by 7 bases, and 14 bases separated the two germline ends. The CDR3 sequence is 14 residues long. The germline V gene has CDR1 LNHDA and CDR2 SQIVND (reference sequence).

The gene calls are TRBV18 and TRBJ1-1; tentative D call: TRBD1 (6 bases). Trimming shortened V by 6 bases and J by 3 bases, and 14 bases separated the two germline ends. The CDR3 length is 14 residues. Germline values: CDR1 KGHSH, CDR2 LQKENI. CDR3 bases: TGTGCCAGCTCTCCCCGGGGGGCGGACACTGAAGCTTTCTTT. Residues: CASSPRGADTEAFF.

The chain is built from TRBV28 and TRBJ2-1; 7 bases map to TRBD2. V was clipped by 2 bases and J by 4 bases; unmatched bases: 8. From germline, CDR1 is MDHEN and CDR2 SYDVKM. This CDR3 has 16 residues. This chain's CDR3 is CASSLSVGRRYNEQFF. CDR3 coding DNA: TGTGCCAGCAGTTTAAGCGTCGGGAGGAGGTACAATGAGCAGTTCTTC.

The rearrangement links TRBV4-1 to TRBJ1-5; TRBD1 agrees at 7 bases. Germline loops: CDR1 MGHRA, CDR2 YSYEKL. The V segment lost 1 base and the J segment 0 bases; nucleotides outside the gene matches: 6. This CDR3 spans 17 amino acids. The CDR3 DNA reads TGCGCCAGCAGCCAAGGGACAGGCGTCTTTAGCAATCAGCCCCAGCATTTT. Translated: CASSQGTGVFSNQPQHF.

J is TRBJ1-1 and V is TRBV5-1; the match to TRBD1 covers 8 bases. The V and J ends lost 0 bases and 1 base, in that order; junction bases with no gene match: 2. The CDR3 has 15 residues. Germline CDR1 and CDR2: SGHRS and YFSETQ. CDR3 bases: TGCGCCAGCAGCTTGGCGACAGGGGCGAACACTGAAGCTTTCTTT. It specifies CASSLATGANTEAFF.

The rearrangement joins TRBV28 to TRBJ2-4, with TRBD1 as a possible D gene (6 bases). The CDR3 length is 15 residues. V gave up 2 bases and J gave up 1 base, with 9 bases separating them. Germline V CDR1 and CDR2: MDHEN, SYDVKM. Written as DNA, the CDR3 is TGTGCCAGCAGTTTAGGTACAGGGGCCAAAAACATTCAGTACTTC. This encodes CASSLGTGAKNIQYF.

J is TRBJ2-3 and V is TRBV5-6; 8 nucleotides match TRBD1. The CDR3 has 13 amino acids. Germline V gene sequence: CDR1 SGHDT, CDR2 YYEEEE. J lost 6 bases, V lost 4 bases, and 4 bases had no gene match. The CDR3 DNA reads as TGTGCCAGCAGCACGGACAGGGTGGATACGCAGTATTTT. It codes for CASSTDRVDTQYF. Combining the CDR3 with reference TRBV5-6 and TRBJ2-3 gives the whole variable domain DAGVTQSPTHLIKTRGQQVTLRCSPKSGHDTVSWYQQALGQGPQFIFQYYEEEERQRGNFPDRFSGHQFPNYSSELNVNALLLGDSALYLCASSTDRVDTQYFGPGTRLTVL.

The gene calls are TRBV5-1 and TRBJ2-5; D tentatively reads TRBD1 or TRBD2 (5 bases each). With 4 bases removed from V and 3 bases from J, the gap between germline ends came to 16 bases. The CDR3 runs 15 residues. Germline-derived CDR1 and CDR2 are SGHRS and YFSETQ. The CDR3 DNA sequence: TGCGCCAGCAGCCACGGGACGGCGATCGAAGAGACCCAGTACTTC. It codes for CASSHGTAIEETQYF.

V and J are TRBV18 and TRBJ1-4; TRBD1 is a possible D gene (6 bases). CDR3 size: 16 residues. The germline V and J ends were trimmed by 3 bases and 1 base, with 12 bases remaining between them. The germline V gene encodes CDR1 KGHSH and CDR2 LQKENI. CDR3 bases: TGTGCCAGCTCACCCCTTGGGGGGCTAACTAATGAAAAACTGTTTTTT. It specifies CASSPLGGLTNEKLFF. Using reference TRBV18 and TRBJ1-4 for the parts outside the CDR3, the full variable domain is NAGVMQNPRHLVRRRGQEARLRCSPMKGHSHVYWYRQLPEEGLKFMVYLQKENIIDESGMPKERFSAEFPKEGPSILRIQQVVRGDSAAYFCASSPLGGLTNEKLFFGSGTQLSVL.

As regards this clone: Other nucleotide sequences in the sample specify the same CDR3. The chain combines TRBV27 with TRBJ2-5; 7 positions agree with TRBD1. This CDR3 spans 15 amino acids. CDR1 MNHEY and CDR2 SMNVEV come from the germline V gene (reference sequence). J was trimmed by 2 bases and V by 5 bases; bases with no gene match: 8. CDR3 sequence (DNA): TGTGCCAGCAGTACCCACCGGGACAGACAAGAGACCCAGTACTTC. It codes for CASSTHRDRQETQYF.

Regarding this clone: Because it lacks the conserved phenylalanine or tryptophan at the end, this CDR3 is likely a read error. Because the CDR3's place on the DNA is in doubt, the DNA is left out and the CDR3 is given as listed by TCRdb. The chain has TRBV7-3 and TRBJ2-7; the D call TRBD1 from the table was never checked on the DNA. The CDR3 has 11 residues if both end residues are counted. Germline assignment: CDR1 SGHTA and CDR2 FQGTGA. This chain's CDR3 is CASSLLRTSLS.

This clone is a singleton in its sample. The chain couples TRBV29-1 to TRBJ2-3; D is unclear. This CDR3 contains 12 residues. CDR1 and CDR2 from the germline V gene are SQVTM and ANQGSEA. The V and J ends lost 4 bases and 1 base respectively, with 6 bases between them. The CDR3 DNA is TGCAGCGTTGCGCCTGGCACAGATACGCAGTATTTT. It specifies CSVAPGTDTQYF.

The chain employs TRBV7-9 and TRBJ2-7; 7 bases map to TRBD1. The CDR3 totals 13 residues. V shed 5 bases, J shed 4 bases, and the junction held 5 bases outside the gene matches. Germline CDR1 is SEHNR and CDR2 is FQNEAQ (reference sequence). CDR3 residues: CASSRQGKYEQYF. Written as DNA, the CDR3 is TGTGCCAGCAGCCGACAGGGAAAGTACGAGCAGTACTTC.

The chain employs TRBV6-6 and TRBJ2-2; no reliable D call. This CDR3 is 14 amino acids long. Germline V gene lookup returns CDR1 MNHNY and CDR2 SVGAGI (reference sequence). The V end lost 0 bases, the J end lost 8 bases, and 10 bases lay between the germline ends. As DNA, the CDR3 is TGTGCCAGCAGTTACTCCTCACCCGTAGGGGAGCTGTTTTTT. As protein: CASSYSSPVGELFF.

This chain joins TRBV29-1 and TRBJ2-2; D ambiguous. The CDR3 contains 13 residues. The V and J ends lost 4 bases and 3 bases respectively, with 9 bases between them. CDR1 is SQVTM, CDR2 ANQGSEA, per germline. The CDR3: CSVGRVDTGELFF. DNA of the CDR3: TGCAGCGTTGGCCGAGTTGACACCGGGGAGCTGTTTTTT.

The rearrangement uses TRBV18 and TRBJ2-3; perhaps TRBD2 as D (7 bases). This CDR3 spans 15 amino acids. Germline CDR1 KGHSH, CDR2 LQKENI. V lost 7 bases and J lost 0, with 14 bases in between. CDR3 DNA sequence: TGTGCCAGCTTCCCCCCGGGGGGCAGCACAGATACGCAGTATTTT. This codes for CASFPPGGSTDTQYF.

The chain combines TRBV6-4 with TRBJ2-1, with D unresolved. This CDR3 spans 14 amino acids. CDR1 and CDR2 (germline): MRHNA, SNTAGT. V was clipped by 7 bases and J by 2 bases, with 12 bases between them. The CDR3 here is CASTPRSPYNEQFF. The CDR3 region has the DNA TGTGCCAGCACTCCCCGGAGCCCCTACAATGAGCAGTTCTTC.

This clone was seen once. J is TRBJ1-3 and V is TRBV27; D gene unclear. CDR1 MNHEY and CDR2 SMNVEV come from the germline V gene (reference sequence). The germline V and J ends were trimmed by 0 bases and 1 base, with 7 bases remaining between them. This CDR3 comprises 15 residues. The CDR3 nucleotides read TGTGCCAGCAGTTTATCCCCGGGTTCTGGAAACACCATATATTTT. Translating it yields CASSLSPGSGNTIYF.

The J gene is TRBJ1-3, the V gene TRBV30; D is uncertain. Germline V gives CDR1 GTSNPN, CDR2 SVGIG (reference sequence). The germline V and J ends were trimmed by 0 bases and 1 base, with 4 bases remaining between them. The CDR3 extends over 13 amino acids. The CDR3 loop is CAWSVRSGNTIYF. Written as DNA, the CDR3 is TGTGCCTGGAGTGTACGATCTGGAAACACCATATATTTT.

V and J are TRBV11-3 and TRBJ2-3; 8 nucleotides match TRBD1. CDR3 length: 15 residues. The V gene's germline CDR1 is SGHNT and CDR2 YENEEA. V shed 5 bases, J shed 6 bases, and the junction held 10 bases outside the gene matches. The CDR3 here is CASSPRQGPPDTQYF. The CDR3 nucleotides are TGTGCCAGCAGCCCCAGACAGGGGCCGCCGGATACGCAGTATTTT.

The chain recombines TRBV5-6 with TRBJ1-1; D is uncertain. CDR3 size: 16 residues. Per germline, CDR1 SGHDT and CDR2 YYEEEE. V lost 4 bases to trimming and J lost 0 bases, with 16 bases between them. This chain's CDR3 is CASSLQEPSMNTEAFF. The CDR3 DNA is TGTGCCAGCAGCCTACAAGAGCCCTCCATGAACACTGAAGCTTTCTTT.

This chain links TRBV19 with TRBJ2-2, with 8 nucleotides matching TRBD2. The length of the CDR3 is 14 residues. In germline, CDR1 is LNHDA, CDR2 SQIVND (reference sequence). V dropped 6 bases and J dropped 6; count of bases not matched to a gene: 6. The CDR3 DNA reads TGTGCCAGTAGACGCGGGAGGAGTTCCGGGGAGCTGTTTTTT. It codes for CASRRGRSSGELFF.

This clone was seen a few times. The rearrangement uses TRBV4-3 and TRBJ2-3; D perhaps matches TRBD2 (5 bases). Trimming removed 0 bases at V and 2 bases at J, with 12 bases between. The CDR3 has 16 amino acids. Germline assignment: CDR1 LGHNA and CDR2 YSLEER. The CDR3, as DNA: TGCGCCAGCAGCCAAGAGGGAGCGGCCATCACAGATACGCAGTATTTT. Protein product: CASSQEGAAITDTQYF.